The 6 T cell receptor beta chains below all came from one sample that was sequenced in a study of breast tumors, draining lymph nodes, adjacent tissues. TCRdb used MiXCR to reprocess the multiplex PCR reads, holding one entry per CDR3 protein. Counted here are approximately 210,000 distinct CDR3 sequences, 32% occurring once; the ten biggest clones make up 1.3% to 1.5%. Axillary draining lymph nodes of breast cancer patients supplied the node samples. Sample: axillary lymph node tissue. These TCRs come from a female donor with breast cancer. Some clones in this sample may be carry-over from other donors' samples.

This clonotype was seen repeatedly, ten times or more. The gene calls are TRBV5-1 and TRBJ2-5; 10 bases line up with TRBD2. Germline loops: CDR1 SGHRS, CDR2 YFSETQ. The ends lost 4 bases at V and 1 base at J; junction bases unmatched: 7. The CDR3 extends over 16 amino acids. CDR3 DNA: TGCGCCAGCAGCGGGTCTAGCGGGGGTTCCCAAGAGACCCAGTACTTC. Its translation: CASSGSSGGSQETQYF.

This clonotype showed up many times. The chain joins TRBV2 to TRBJ1-5, with D unresolved. V lost 4 bases to trimming and J lost 3 bases, with 10 bases between them. Germline CDR1 reads SNHLY; CDR2 reads FYNNEI. This CDR3 spans 14 amino acids. Written as DNA, the CDR3 is TGTGCCAGCAGTGTAGGGTCAATCAATCAGCCCCAGCATTTT. It encodes CASSVGSINQPQHF.

This clonotype was detected a few times. V gene TRBV5-1 combines with J gene TRBJ1-1; D perhaps matches TRBD1 (6 bases). Between the trimmed V and J ends, which lost 2 bases and 3 bases, there was a span of 14 bases. The V gene's germline CDR1 is SGHRS and CDR2 YFSETQ. CDR3 length equals 15 residues. Written as DNA, the CDR3 is TGCGCCAGCAGCTTCTCCACAGGGATCTACACTGAAGCTTTCTTT. This codes for CASSFSTGIYTEAFF. Complete variable domain (other parts from reference TRBV5-1 and TRBJ1-1): KAGVTQTPRYLIKTRGQQVTLSCSPISGHRSVSWYQQTPGQGLQFLFEYFSETQRNKGNFPGRFSGRQFSNSRSEMNVSTLELGDSALYLCASSFSTGIYTEAFFGQGTRLTVV.

This clonotype was counted ten times or more. The chain recombines TRBV5-1 with TRBJ1-2; D remains ambiguous. This CDR3 contains 13 residues. Between the trimmed V and J ends, which lost 1 base and 4 bases, there was a span of 8 bases. CDR1 and CDR2 (germline): SGHRS, YFSETQ. The DNA of the CDR3 is TGCGCCAGCAGCTTGCTACCTCTCTATGGCTACACCTTC. Protein: CASSLLPLYGYTF.

As concerns this clonotype: A much larger clone lies a single base off, so this may be a read error. The chain is built from TRBV12-3 or TRBV12-4 and TRBJ2-3; D gene uncertain. V was cut by 6 bases and J by 6 bases, with 7 bases left in between. The CDR3 is 11 amino acids. CDR3 DNA sequence: TGTGCCAGCAGAAGTCTGGATACGCAGTATTTT. Protein: CASRSLDTQYF.

The J gene is TRBJ2-3, the V gene TRBV27; D is ambiguous. Germline V gives CDR1 MNHEY, CDR2 SMNVEV (reference sequence). The V end was cut by 3 bases, the J end by 0 bases, with 10 bases between. This CDR3 is built from 15 residues. Here the CDR3 reads CASSFTGLSTDTQYF. The CDR3 bases are TGTGCCAGCAGTTTTACCGGTCTTAGCACAGATACGCAGTATTTT.